Each of the 16 T cell receptor beta chains below was sequenced from the same sample in a study of cytomegalovirus exposure and HLA in healthy donors. With 60 Vbeta and 13 Jbeta primers, the PCR was carried out. The repertoire was sequenced with immunoSEQ multiplex PCR; TCRdb's copy has only in-frame clones and lacks some. The repertoire has over 150,000 clones, 60% to 80% of them found once; the top ten carry less than 3.5%. The sample was PBMCs. The receptors stem from a woman in her 30s in good health and CMV-seronegative.

Concerning this clone: Its ends do not fully match the called genes, so a read error is possible. This chain links TRBV19 with TRBJ1-2; 7 bases match TRBD1. This CDR3 contains 12 residues. Germline CDR1 and CDR2: LNHDA and SQIVND (reference sequence). CDR3 sequence reads: CATLGGGYGYPF. The CDR3 coding sequence is TGTGCCACCCTAGGGGGCGGTTATGGCTACCCCTTC.

CDR3 nucleotides: TGCGCCAGCAGTGAGTCGAGCGGGGGGGCTGAGACCCAGTACTTC. It codes for CASSESSGGAETQYF. The V call is TRBV10-1, the J call TRBJ2-5; 10 bases align to TRBD2. CDR1 and CDR2 (germline): WNHNN, SYGVQD (reference sequence). The V gene end was trimmed by 0 bases and the J gene end by 5 bases; junction bases not matched to a gene: 3. The CDR3 is made up of 15 amino acids.

The chain uses TRBV5-4 and TRBJ1-1; D is perhaps TRBD1 (6 bases). This CDR3 has 14 amino acids. Per the germline V gene, CDR1 is SGHNT and CDR2 is YYREEE (reference sequence). V lost 4 bases and J 1 base, leaving 11 bases between the germline ends. The CDR3 sequence: CASSGDKSNTEAFF. The CDR3 DNA follows: TGTGCCAGCAGCGGGGACAAATCGAACACTGAAGCTTTCTTT.

This chain joins TRBV27 and TRBJ2-7; TRBD1 agrees at 9 bases. Germline trimming cut 2 bases from V and 2 bases from J; bases unmatched to any gene: 13. This CDR3 spans 18 amino acids. Germline CDR1 reads MNHEY; CDR2 reads SMNVEV (reference sequence). Here the CDR3 reads CASSLIGQGQGLPYEQYF. CDR3 coding DNA: TGTGCCAGCAGTTTAATAGGACAGGGGCAGGGGCTTCCCTACGAGCAGTACTTC.

V and J are TRBV7-8 and TRBJ2-1, with 11 positions matching TRBD2. Trimming took 0 bases from V and 0 from J; bases not matched to a gene: 4. Germline V CDR1 and CDR2: SGHVS, FQNEAQ. CDR3 size: 18 residues. The CDR3 DNA is TGTGCCAGCAGCTTAGCGAGACTAGCGGGGCGCTCCTACAATGAGCAGTTCTTC. Translating it yields CASSLARLAGRSYNEQFF.

This clone came up a few times. The chain is built from TRBV6-1 and TRBJ1-2; TRBD1 agrees at 7 bases. The CDR3 runs to 13 residues. Germline V gene sequence: CDR1 MNHNS, CDR2 SASEGT. J was trimmed by 8 bases and V by 4 bases; bases with no gene match: 7. In DNA form, the CDR3 reads TGTGCCAGCAGTGTCGACAGGGTCTACGGCTACACCTTC. Its protein product is CASSVDRVYGYTF.

With respect to this clone: One end of the junction does not line up with germline, which may come from a read error. This rearrangement joins TRBV4-2 to TRBJ2-7; 11 nucleotides align to TRBD2. The CDR3 runs to 15 residues. Germline CDR1 and CDR2: LGHNA and YNFKEQ. The CDR3 sequence is CASSPAGLADCSPSF. The DNA of the CDR3 is TGTGCCAGCAGCCCGGCGGGACTAGCGGACTGTTCCCCCTCCTTC.

This clone was seen a few times. V and J are TRBV5-8 and TRBJ1-5; D gene unclear. V was trimmed by 1 base and J by 0 bases, leaving 5 bases between them. Germline V lookup: CDR1 SGHTS, CDR2 YDEGEE. The CDR3 length is 14 residues. Here the CDR3 DNA reads TGTGCCAGCAGCTTGATTTATAGCAATCAGCCCCAGCATTTT. It encodes CASSLIYSNQPQHF.

The J gene is TRBJ2-5, the V gene TRBV5-1; TRBD2 aligns across 8 bases. The junction had 8 bases not matched to a gene; V was cut back by 5 bases and J by 5 bases. CDR1 and CDR2 (germline): SGHRS, YFSETQ. There are 14 residues in the CDR3. CDR3 coding DNA: TGCGCCAGCAGTGGAGCGGGAGCCCGGGAGACCCAGTACTTC. Its protein product is CASSGAGARETQYF.

The chain combines TRBV25-1 with TRBJ1-4; D call uncertain. The CDR3 extends over 15 amino acids. The V end lost 1 base, the J end lost 6 bases, and 12 bases lay between the germline ends. The germline V gene encodes CDR1 MGHDK and CDR2 SYGVNS. The CDR3 nucleotides are TGTGCCAGCAGTGAATTCCCCCCCGAGGATGAAAAACTGTTTTTT. Translating it yields CASSEFPPEDEKLFF.

The V call is TRBV30, the J call TRBJ2-7; D may be TRBD2 (5 bases). The V end lost 0 bases, the J end lost 6 bases, and 18 bases lay between the germline ends. The CDR3 totals 15 residues. The germline V gene has CDR1 GTSNPN and CDR2 SVGIG (reference sequence). The CDR3: CAWSVLKGVQGEQYF. The CDR3 DNA sequence: TGTGCCTGGAGTGTACTAAAGGGAGTTCAAGGCGAGCAGTACTTC.

The CDR3 region is CASRYDTDTQYF. For the CDR3, the DNA is TGTGCCAGCCGGTACGATACAGATACGCAGTATTTT. The chain joins TRBV6-5 to TRBJ2-3; D is uncertain. The CDR3 runs to 12 residues. Germline V gives CDR1 MNHEY, CDR2 SVGAGI. Trimming took 8 bases from V and 3 from J, leaving 9 bases between them.

V usage is TRBV4-2 and J usage is TRBJ2-7; a weak D match, TRBD1 (6 bases). The CDR3 is made up of 13 amino acids. Per germline, CDR1 LGHNA and CDR2 YNFKEQ. Between the trimmed V and J ends, which lost 4 bases and 3 bases, there was a span of 10 bases. CDR3 in amino acids: CASSPGHNYEQYF. CDR3 nucleotides: TGTGCCAGCAGCCCGGGACATAACTACGAGCAGTACTTC.

This chain links TRBV19 with TRBJ2-7, with TRBD1 matching 7 bases. V lost 8 bases to trimming and J lost 3 bases; unmatched junction nucleotides: 13. This CDR3 has 15 residues. The V gene's germline CDR1 is LNHDA and CDR2 SQIVND (reference sequence). The CDR3 nucleotides are TGTGCCAGTCGTAAGGGACAGAAAAAACTCTACGAGCAGTACTTC. Protein sequence: CASRKGQKKLYEQYF.

The chain recombines TRBV6-6 with TRBJ1-5; D call uncertain. There are 12 residues in the CDR3. V lost 9 bases and J 0 bases, leaving 6 bases between the germline ends. Germline loops: CDR1 MNHNY, CDR2 SVGAGI (reference sequence). CDR3 sequence: CASVNSNQPQHF. CDR3 DNA sequence: TGTGCCAGTGTAAATAGCAATCAGCCCCAGCATTTT.

The J gene is TRBJ1-1, the V gene TRBV28, with TRBD1 identical over 7 bases. The ends lost 5 bases at V and 4 bases at J; junction bases unmatched: 4. This CDR3 has 13 amino acids. Germline assignment: CDR1 MDHEN and CDR2 SYDVKM. The DNA of the CDR3 is TGTGCCAGCAGTCGACAGGGAGGCACTGAAGCTTTCTTT. Residues: CASSRQGGTEAFF.